This T cell receptor beta chain was observed in a study of blood T cell repertoires in COVID-19. Turning to the study itself: Collection of acute and convalescent COVID-19 samples took place in the United States, Italy and Spain.

Generated by immunoSEQ multiplex PCR, the TCRdb table keeps only in-frame clones and is missing some. Of 400,000 to 450,000 clones in the sample, about 92% were seen once. In germline, CDR1 is MNHEY, CDR2 SVGEGT. The CDR3 is 18 amino acids. V lost 6 bases and J lost 2; bases outside the gene matches: 11. Individuals drawn from under 30 US areas were about 18 to 95 years old. The chain employs TRBV6-2 or TRBV6-3 and TRBJ2-2; 11 bases are a match to TRBD2. What was sequenced was PBMCs or T cells enriched from blood (not recorded which). The TCR was taken from a man between 18 and 29 years old who had recovered from COVID-19. The CDR3 region has the DNA TGTGCCAGCAGCCCGCCTCCGGGACTAGCGGTAAACACCGGGGAGCTGTTTTTT. Translated, it gives CASSPPPGLAVNTGELFF.